A selection of T cell receptor beta chains follows, all from one sample in a study of OX40 agonist ivuxolimab in advanced cancers. Clones were sequenced by immunoSEQ multiplex PCR, and TCRdb holds only the in-frame ones, with some missing. The sample yields fewer than 90,000 clones, approximately 85% seen once. The material sequenced was CD4+ or CD8+ T cells sorted from blood, taken in a trial of the OX40 agonist ivuxolimab. The receptors originated from an adult with an advanced solid tumor such as melanoma, head and neck, liver or kidney cancer. CDR3s include the opening cysteine and the closing phenylalanine or tryptophan. The order of the fields is D gene, J gene, V gene, clone size, CDR3 protein, CDR3 DNA. A D gene is named only where the DNA matches it firmly. Clone size is stated in some rows and not others, as once, few, many or a class when expanded.

D: TRBD1; J: TRBJ1-2; V: TRBV6-5; size: -; CDR3: CASTRDRGYTF; DNA: TGTGCCAGTACCCGGGACAGGGGCTACACCTTC
D: -; J: TRBJ1-2; V: TRBV11-2; size: -; CDR3: CASSTRGETYYGYTF; DNA: TGTGCCAGCAGCACCCGGGGGGAGACGTACTATGGCTACACCTTC
D: TRBD1; J: TRBJ1-2; V: TRBV7-3; size: once; CDR3: CASSLAGTGSPYGYTF; DNA: TGTGCCAGCAGCCTGGCCGGGACAGGGTCCCCCTATGGCTACACCTTC
D: -; J: TRBJ1-2; V: TRBV6-1; size: -; CDR3: CASSGYLYGYTF; DNA: TGTGCCAGCAGTGGGTACCTATATGGCTACACCTTC
D: -; J: TRBJ2-3; V: TRBV5-5; size: few; CDR3: CASSFSSSTDTQYF; DNA: TGTGCCAGCAGCTTTAGTTCTAGCACAGATACGCAGTATTTT
D: TRBD1; J: TRBJ2-7; V: TRBV7-7; size: few; CDR3: CASSKDRGQVQYF; DNA: TGTGCTAGCAGCAAAGACAGGGGGCAGGTGCAGTACTTC
D: -; J: TRBJ1-6; V: TRBV6-5; size: -; CDR3: CASSYSPESYNSPLHF; DNA: TGTGCCAGCAGTTACTCACCGGAATCCTATAATTCACCCCTCCACTTT
D: -; J: TRBJ1-1; V: TRBV7-9; size: -; CDR3: CASSLGFLEDTFF; DNA: TGTGCCAGCAGCTTAGGGTTTTTGGAGGATACTTTCTTT
D: -; J: TRBJ1-2; V: TRBV30; size: few; CDR3: CACSGGTLKSQGYTF; DNA: TGTGCCTGTTCGGGGGGGACACTTAAATCACAGGGCTACACCTTC
D: -; J: TRBJ2-5; V: TRBV5-1; size: once; CDR3: CASSLSGTGVATQYF; DNA: TGTGCCAGCAGCTTGTCGGGAACAGGAGTAGCGACCCAGTACTTC